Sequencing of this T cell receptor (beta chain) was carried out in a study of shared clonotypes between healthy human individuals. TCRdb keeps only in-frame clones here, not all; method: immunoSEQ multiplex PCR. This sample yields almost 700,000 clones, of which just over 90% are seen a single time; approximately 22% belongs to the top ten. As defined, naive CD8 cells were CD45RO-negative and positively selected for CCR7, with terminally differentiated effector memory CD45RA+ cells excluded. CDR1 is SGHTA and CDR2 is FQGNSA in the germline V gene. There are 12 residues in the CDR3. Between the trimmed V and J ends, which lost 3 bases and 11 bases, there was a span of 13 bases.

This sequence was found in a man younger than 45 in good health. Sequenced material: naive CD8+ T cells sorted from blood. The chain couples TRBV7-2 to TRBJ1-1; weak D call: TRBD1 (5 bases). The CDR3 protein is CASSLGGGLAFF. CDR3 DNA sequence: TGTGCCAGCAGCTTGGGGGGAGGGTTGGCTTTCTTT.